These 27 T cell receptor beta chains came from one sample sequenced in a study of T cells after posttransplantation cyclophosphamide. Measured with immunoSEQ multiplex PCR; TCRdb has only the in-frame clones, and not every one. Of thousands of clones detected, about 95% appear once; the ten largest clones hold around 0.58%. The sample consisted of naive CD4+ T cells sorted from PBMCs. These receptors originate from a man aged 50-60 years.

Comment on this clone: Distinct nucleotide sequences in the sample also encode this CDR3. The chain uses TRBV15 and TRBJ2-1; 8 nucleotides align to TRBD2. Germline V CDR1 and CDR2: LNHNV, YYDKDF (reference sequence). V lost 8 bases, J lost 0 bases, and 6 bases stayed unmatched. There are 15 residues in the CDR3. CDR3 in DNA: TGTGCCACCTCAACTAGCGGCAGCTCCTACAATGAGCAGTTCTTC. It codes for CATSTSGSSYNEQFF.

The rearrangement uses TRBV30 and TRBJ1-1; TRBD1 is a possible D gene (5 bases). V lost 1 base to trimming and J lost 0 bases, with 15 bases between them. The CDR3 loop spans 16 amino acids. In germline, CDR1 is GTSNPN, CDR2 SVGIG (reference sequence). The CDR3 DNA reads TGTGCCTGGAGTGCTGCACAGGTTTTCATGAACACTGAAGCTTTCTTT. Protein sequence: CAWSAAQVFMNTEAFF.

This clone turned up a few times. The chain recombines TRBV19 with TRBJ1-3; D gene ambiguous. Between the trimmed V and J ends, which lost 9 bases and 1 base, there was a span of 22 bases. The CDR3 has 17 amino acids. The germline gives CDR1 LNHDA, CDR2 SQIVND (reference sequence). The CDR3 sequence: CASQHWNTVRSGNTIYF. In DNA, the CDR3 is TGTGCCAGCCAACACTGGAACACAGTCAGGTCTGGAAACACCATATATTTT.

This chain joins TRBV11-3 and TRBJ2-7; TRBD1 matches at 11 bases. With 6 bases clipped from V and 6 bases from J, the junction kept 13 bases outside the gene matches. Looked up from germline, CDR1 is SGHNT and CDR2 is YENEEA. This CDR3 is built from 16 residues. As DNA, the CDR3 is TGTGCCAGCAGACAATGCCGGGGACAGGGGGGAGGCGAGCAGTACTTC. Amino acid sequence: CASRQCRGQGGGEQYF.

This sequence joins TRBV7-8 and TRBJ1-2; D is perhaps TRBD1 (5 bases). V shed 5 bases and J shed 3 bases, with 13 bases lying between them. Germline values: CDR1 SGHVS, CDR2 FQNEAQ. This CDR3 has 14 amino acids. The CDR3 reads CASSPRVRDYGYTF. The DNA for the CDR3 is TGTGCCAGCAGCCCCAGGGTAAGGGACTATGGCTACACCTTC.

The V and J genes are TRBV5-1 and TRBJ2-1; D is perhaps TRBD2 (7 bases). Trimming removed 0 bases from V and 8 bases from J, with 18 bases in between. This CDR3 contains 16 residues. Germline CDR1 reads SGHRS; CDR2 reads YFSETQ. This chain's CDR3 is CASSLAGGPQGDEQFF. The CDR3 coding sequence is TGCGCCAGCAGCTTGGCCGGGGGGCCCCAGGGTGATGAGCAGTTCTTC.

The chain carries TRBV19 and TRBJ1-2; TRBD1 is a possible D gene (6 bases). V lost 5 bases and J 6 bases, leaving 10 bases between the germline ends. There are 12 residues in the CDR3. Germline V gene sequence: CDR1 LNHDA, CDR2 SQIVND (reference sequence). The CDR3 loop is CASSLQGNGYTF. CDR3 in DNA: TGTGCCAGTAGTCTCCAGGGGAATGGCTACACCTTC.

The rearrangement links TRBV4-2 to TRBJ2-3, with 9 bases that match TRBD2. This CDR3 has 16 amino acids. Germline V lookup: CDR1 LGHNA, CDR2 YNFKEQ. V was pared by 1 base and J by 6 bases, with 8 bases of the junction left unmatched. For the CDR3, the DNA is TGTGCCAGCAGCCAAGTCGTGGGAGCGGGAGGTGATACGCAGTATTTT. As protein: CASSQVVGAGGDTQYF.

The chain couples TRBV7-9 to TRBJ2-1; the D is unclear. The CDR3 contains 13 residues. Germline values: CDR1 SEHNR, CDR2 FQNEAQ (reference sequence). Between the trimmed V and J ends, which lost 8 bases and 2 bases, there was a span of 10 bases. The CDR3, as DNA: TGTGCCAGCGCGCGCAACCCCTACAATGAGCAGTTCTTC. Its protein is CASARNPYNEQFF.

This clone occurred once. The V call is TRBV6-5, the J call TRBJ2-7, with D possibly TRBD1 on 5 matching bases. This CDR3 has 15 amino acids. V lost 0 bases and J lost 2, with 11 bases in between. CDR1 and CDR2 from the germline V gene are MNHEY and SVGAGI. The CDR3 spells CASSYSEKGTYEQYF. In DNA form, the CDR3 reads TGTGCCAGCAGTTACTCGGAAAAGGGGACCTACGAGCAGTACTTC.

The CDR3 loop reads CASRLTGDLEAFF. The CDR3 nucleotides read TGTGCCAGCAGGCTAACAGGGGACCTTGAAGCTTTCTTT. The V gene is TRBV6-1, the J gene TRBJ1-1; 7 bases match TRBD1. The V and J ends lost 6 bases and 7 bases, in that order; junction bases with no gene match: 8. The CDR3 contains 13 residues. Germline CDR1 reads MNHNS; CDR2 reads SASEGT.

This clone has only a few counts. This rearrangement joins TRBV2 to TRBJ2-2; 8 bases fit TRBD1. The germline V gene has CDR1 SNHLY and CDR2 FYNNEI. The CDR3 spans 15 residues. V lost 4 bases and J lost 7; bases outside the gene matches: 8. CDR3 loop: CASSVVSGGGGELFF. CDR3 bases: TGTGCCAGCAGTGTGGTGTCAGGGGGCGGCGGGGAGCTGTTTTTT.

V and J are TRBV6-5 and TRBJ2-5; 9 bases agree with TRBD1. Germline V CDR1 and CDR2: MNHEY, SVGAGI. V gave up 2 bases and J gave up 2 bases; unmatched junction bases: 3. CDR3 length equals 15 residues. The CDR3 protein is CASSYVGTGQETQYF. In DNA form, the CDR3 reads TGTGCCAGCAGTTACGTGGGGACAGGGCAAGAGACCCAGTACTTC.

The chain joins TRBV7-8 to TRBJ1-3; D is unresolved. The length of the CDR3 is 15 residues. CDR1 and CDR2 from the germline V gene are SGHVS and FQNEAQ. Deletions cut 1 base from V and 0 bases from J, with 7 bases between. The CDR3 DNA is TGTGCCAGCAGCTTAGGGACTCTCTCTGGAAACACCATATATTTT. This translates into CASSLGTLSGNTIYF.

The chain has TRBV10-1 and TRBJ1-1; no clear D. This CDR3 is 13 amino acids long. Trimming took off 0 bases at V and 4 bases at J, with 6 bases between the two ends. Germline V gene lookup returns CDR1 WNHNN and CDR2 SYGVQD (reference sequence). DNA of the CDR3: TGCGCCAGCAGTGAGTCGGGAGGCACTGAAGCTTTCTTT. This translates into CASSESGGTEAFF.

The sample holds one count of this clone. The chain recombines TRBV28 with TRBJ1-2; 10 positions agree with TRBD1. The CDR3 runs 15 residues. Trimming removed 7 bases from V and 3 bases from J; junction bases left unmatched: 8. The germline CDR1 and CDR2 sequences are MDHEN and SYDVKM. The CDR3 protein is CASITSGTGDYGYTF. In DNA, the CDR3 is TGTGCCAGCATTACCTCCGGGACAGGGGACTATGGCTACACCTTC.

This clone has just a few counts. The chain links TRBV7-9 to TRBJ1-3; TRBD1 aligns across 7 bases. The CDR3 loop spans 15 amino acids. V was clipped by 4 bases and J by 3 bases; unmatched bases: 6. In germline, CDR1 is SEHNR, CDR2 FQNEAQ (reference sequence). The CDR3 bases are TGTGCCAGCAGCTCAATGACAGGGATTGGAAACACCATATATTTT. It translates to CASSSMTGIGNTIYF. Together with reference TRBV7-9 and TRBJ1-3, the CDR3 gives the full variable domain: DTGVSQNPRHKITKRGQNVTFRCDPISEHNRLYWYRQTLGQGPEFLTYFQNEAQLEKSRLLSDRFSAERPKGSFSTLEIQRTEQGDSAMYLCASSSMTGIGNTIYFGEGSWLTVV.

The V call is TRBV7-9, the J call TRBJ2-5; 9 bases match TRBD2. Per germline, CDR1 SEHNR and CDR2 FQNEAQ (reference sequence). Trimming took 5 bases from V and 5 from J; bases not matched to a gene: 9. The CDR3 is 15 residues long. The CDR3 loop is CASSLIAGAGETQYF. In nucleotides, the CDR3 is TGTGCCAGCAGCCTGATAGCGGGGGCCGGGGAGACCCAGTACTTC.

In DNA form, the CDR3 reads TGTGCCTCCGAGGGGGCGGCGGGCAAAACCGATGGCTACACCTTC. Protein: CASEGAAGKTDGYTF. The chain uses TRBV19 and TRBJ1-2; 7 bases are a match to TRBD1. CDR1 and CDR2 from the germline V gene are LNHDA and SQIVND (reference sequence). The length of the CDR3 is 15 residues. Germline trimming cut 11 bases from V and 6 bases from J; bases unmatched to any gene: 18.

The chain couples TRBV18 to TRBJ1-2; D possibly corresponds to TRBD1 (6 bases). Trimming removed 6 bases from V and 10 bases from J, with 21 bases in between. Per the germline V gene, CDR1 is KGHSH and CDR2 is LQKENI. This CDR3 comprises 14 residues. CDR3 DNA: TGTGCCAGCTCGCCAACCGCGATACAGGGTGACTACACCTTC. Protein product: CASSPTAIQGDYTF. Drawing the rest from reference TRBV18 and TRBJ1-2, the complete variable domain is NAGVMQNPRHLVRRRGQEARLRCSPMKGHSHVYWYRQLPEEGLKFMVYLQKENIIDESGMPKERFSAEFPKEGPSILRIQQVVRGDSAAYFCASSPTAIQGDYTFGSGTRLTVV.

The rearrangement joins TRBV14 to TRBJ2-3, with D perhaps matching TRBD1 (6 bases). Trimming left V 5 bases short and J 2 bases short, with 17 bases between. CDR3 size: 16 residues. Germline-derived CDR1 and CDR2 are SGHDN and FVKESK. The CDR3 loop is CASSIRQAPITDTQYF. Written as DNA, the CDR3 is TGTGCCAGCAGCATCCGACAGGCCCCTATCACAGATACGCAGTATTTT.

The genes are TRBV5-4 and TRBJ1-1; 7 nucleotides line up with TRBD1. Trimming took 4 bases from V and 2 from J; bases not matched to a gene: 14. The CDR3 covers 17 residues. The germline gives CDR1 SGHNT, CDR2 YYREEE (reference sequence). CDR3 region: CASSLPGAQGLNTEAFF. CDR3 DNA: TGTGCCAGCAGCCTCCCAGGGGCACAGGGGTTAAACACTGAAGCTTTCTTT.

The gene calls are TRBV21-1 and TRBJ1-5; the table assigns TRBD1, which was not confirmed against the DNA. TRBV21-1 is deemed a pseudogene. The CDR3 covers 13 residues. The DNA of the CDR3 is TGTGCCAGCAGCAACACCTCAGGGCAGCCCCAGCATTTT. It is translated as CASSNTSGQPQHF.

For this clone: Other nucleotide sequences in the sample specify the same CDR3. The chain joins TRBV18 to TRBJ1-1; D might be TRBD1 (5 bases). V lost 1 base and J lost 0, with 15 bases in between. The length of the CDR3 is 17 residues. The germline V gene has CDR1 KGHSH and CDR2 LQKENI. CDR3 amino acids: CASSPLLQGTMNTEAFF. The CDR3 region has the DNA TGTGCCAGCTCACCACTCCTCCAGGGAACCATGAACACTGAAGCTTTCTTT.

The chain is built from TRBV7-6 and TRBJ2-5; 8 bases align to TRBD1. The V gene end was trimmed by 2 bases and the J gene end by 2 bases; junction bases not matched to a gene: 4. The CDR3 consists of 15 residues. Germline V gives CDR1 SGHVS, CDR2 FNYEAQ. This CDR3 is CASSLPGQGQETQYF. The CDR3 bases are TGTGCCAGCAGCTTACCCGGACAGGGTCAAGAGACCCAGTACTTC.

The V call is TRBV28, the J call TRBJ2-3, with D unclear. Per the germline V gene, CDR1 is MDHEN and CDR2 is SYDVKM. This CDR3 is built from 16 residues. Deletions cut 2 bases from V and 0 bases from J, with 12 bases between. CDR3 nucleotides: TGTGCCAGCAGTTTAACGACTCCCACTAGCACAGATACGCAGTATTTT. Translated, it gives CASSLTTPTSTDTQYF.

To note about this clone: One end of the junction fails to match germline, which may point to a read error. Other DNA sequences in this sample translate to the same CDR3. The chain links TRBV18 to TRBJ1-6, with a tentative D call TRBD1 (5 bases). This CDR3 comprises 18 residues. The germline CDR1 and CDR2 sequences are KGHSH and LQKENI. CDR3 residues: CASSPLSGTSVPNSPLHF. The CDR3 DNA reads TGTGCCAGCTCACCACTATCGGGGACTAGTGTTCCTAATTCCCCCCTCCACTTT.